This TCR beta chain was observed in a study of cytomegalovirus exposure and HLA in healthy donors. Findings and limits, study-wide: For TCR beta chains, V- and J-gene trimming was later linked to a missense DCLRE1C variant. Earlier analysis yielded a pattern in which most TCR beta V segments were productive about 90% or about 30% of the time.

The sample holds a few counts of this clone. Its antigen is undetermined. The PCR was carried out with 60 Vbeta primers and 13 Jbeta primers. This table comes from immunoSEQ multiplex PCR, and its TCRdb copy is limited to in-frame clones, with some not included. Of under 150,000 clones detected, roughly three fifths appear once; the ten largest clones hold less than 2.5%. The V end was cut by 3 bases, the J end by 4 bases, with 12 bases between. Germline V CDR1 and CDR2: MNHNS, SASEGT. This CDR3 has 14 residues. The receptor comes from a middle-aged woman in good health and CMV-seronegative. The J gene is TRBJ1-2, the V gene TRBV6-1; unclear D gene. The specimen sequenced was PBMCs. CDR3: CASSDTGIGYGYTF. The DNA of the CDR3 is TGTGCCAGCAGTGATACGGGAATAGGCTATGGCTACACCTTC.